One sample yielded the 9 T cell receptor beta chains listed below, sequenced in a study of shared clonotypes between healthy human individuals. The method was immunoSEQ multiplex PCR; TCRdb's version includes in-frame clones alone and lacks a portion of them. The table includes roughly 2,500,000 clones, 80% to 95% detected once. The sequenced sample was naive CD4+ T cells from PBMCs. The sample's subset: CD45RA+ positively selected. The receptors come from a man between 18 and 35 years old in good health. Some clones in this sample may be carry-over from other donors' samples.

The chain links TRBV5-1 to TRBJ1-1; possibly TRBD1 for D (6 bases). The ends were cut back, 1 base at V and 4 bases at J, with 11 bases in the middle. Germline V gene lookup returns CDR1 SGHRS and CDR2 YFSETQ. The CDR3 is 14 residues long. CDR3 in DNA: TGCGCCAGCAGCTTGCGGGGGCCTGGCACTGAAGCTTTCTTT. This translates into CASSLRGPGTEAFF. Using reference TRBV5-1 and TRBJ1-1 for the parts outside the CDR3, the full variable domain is KAGVTQTPRYLIKTRGQQVTLSCSPISGHRSVSWYQQTPGQGLQFLFEYFSETQRNKGNFPGRFSGRQFSNSRSEMNVSTLELGDSALYLCASSLRGPGTEAFFGQGTRLTVV.

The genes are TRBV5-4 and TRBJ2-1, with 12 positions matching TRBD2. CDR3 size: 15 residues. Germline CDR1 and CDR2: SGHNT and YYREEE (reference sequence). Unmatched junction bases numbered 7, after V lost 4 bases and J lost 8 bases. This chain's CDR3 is CASSPTSGSWDEQFF. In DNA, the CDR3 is TGTGCCAGCAGCCCGACTAGCGGGAGCTGGGATGAGCAGTTCTTC.

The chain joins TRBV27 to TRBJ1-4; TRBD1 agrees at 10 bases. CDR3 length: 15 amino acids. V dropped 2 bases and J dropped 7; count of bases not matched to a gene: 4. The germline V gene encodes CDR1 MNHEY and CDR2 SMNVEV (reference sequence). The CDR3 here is CASSLRWDRGEKLFF. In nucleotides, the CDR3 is TGTGCCAGCAGTTTAAGATGGGACAGGGGTGAAAAACTGTTTTTT.

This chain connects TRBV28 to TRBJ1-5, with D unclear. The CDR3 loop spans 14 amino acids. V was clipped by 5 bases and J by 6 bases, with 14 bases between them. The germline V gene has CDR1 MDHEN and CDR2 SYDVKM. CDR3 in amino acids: CASSALVAVQPQHF. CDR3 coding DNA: TGTGCCAGCAGTGCCCTGGTGGCGGTTCAGCCCCAGCATTTT.

The chain's CDR3 is CASSFYWTSGRYYEQYF. In DNA, the CDR3 is TGTGCCAGCAGCTTCTACTGGACTAGCGGGAGGTACTACGAGCAGTACTTC. V is TRBV5-8 and J is TRBJ2-7, with 14 bases fitting TRBD2. Germline V lookup: CDR1 SGHTS, CDR2 YDEGEE. This CDR3 spans 17 amino acids. The junction had 7 bases not matched to a gene; V was cut back by 2 bases and J by 3 bases.

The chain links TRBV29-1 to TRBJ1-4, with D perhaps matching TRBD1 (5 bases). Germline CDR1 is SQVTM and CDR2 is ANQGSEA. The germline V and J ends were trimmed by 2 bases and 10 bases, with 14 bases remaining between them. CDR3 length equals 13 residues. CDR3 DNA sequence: TGCAGCGTTGAATTAGAGGGGATAGGAAAACTGTTTTTT. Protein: CSVELEGIGKLFF.

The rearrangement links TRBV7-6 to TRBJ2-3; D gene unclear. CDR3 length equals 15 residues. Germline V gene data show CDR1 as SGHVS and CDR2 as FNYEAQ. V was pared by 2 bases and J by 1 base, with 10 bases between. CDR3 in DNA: TGTGCCAGCAGCTTATTATCCCTGGGCACAGATACGCAGTATTTT. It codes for CASSLLSLGTDTQYF. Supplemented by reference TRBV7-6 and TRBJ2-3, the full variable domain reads GAGVSQSPRYKVTKRGQDVALRCDPISGHVSLYWYRQALGQGPEFLTYFNYEAQQDKSGLPNDRFSAERPEGSISTLTIQRTEQRDSAMYRCASSLLSLGTDTQYFGPGTRLTVL.

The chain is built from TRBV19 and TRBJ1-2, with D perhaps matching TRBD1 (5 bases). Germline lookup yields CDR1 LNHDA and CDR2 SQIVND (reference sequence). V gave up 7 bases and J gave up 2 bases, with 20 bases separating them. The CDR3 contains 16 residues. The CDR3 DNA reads TGTGCCAGTACTTTTGGGGGGACCGGGAGAAACTATGGCTACACCTTC. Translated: CASTFGGTGRNYGYTF.

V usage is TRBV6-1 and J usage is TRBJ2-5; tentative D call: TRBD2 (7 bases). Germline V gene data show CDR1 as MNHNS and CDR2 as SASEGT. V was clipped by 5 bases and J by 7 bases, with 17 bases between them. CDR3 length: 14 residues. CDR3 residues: CASSLGAGARTQYF. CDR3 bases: TGTGCCAGCAGTCTTGGGGCGGGGGCTCGGACCCAGTACTTC.